Each of the 32 T cell receptor beta chains below was sequenced from the same sample in a study of graft-versus-host responses after intestinal transplantation. The antigens for these receptors are not known. Repertoires were generated with immunoSEQ multiplex PCR, while TCRdb's copy carries only in-frame clones and drops some. In the table there are 80,000 to 100,000 clones, about nine tenths of which are singletons. The sequenced sample was unstimulated CD8+ T cells sorted from spleen or lymph node cells, obtained before transplant. Receptors were obtained from a human donor who was the organ donor for an intestinal transplant.

This clone was seen just once. This chain links TRBV25-1 with TRBJ1-2; D remains ambiguous. Germline loops: CDR1 MGHDK, CDR2 SYGVNS. The V gene lost 9 bases and the J gene lost 2 bases, with 16 bases spanning the gap. The CDR3 extends over 14 amino acids. CDR3 sequence: CAREVAGLNYGYTF. CDR3 nucleotides: TGTGCCAGGGAGGTGGCAGGCTTAAACTATGGCTACACCTTC.

The chain is built from TRBV28 and TRBJ2-1; D is possibly TRBD1 (5 bases). The germline gives CDR1 MDHEN, CDR2 SYDVKM. Trimming removed 7 bases at V and 4 bases at J, with 14 bases between. CDR3 size: 14 residues. CDR3 sequence reads: CASKDSDLYNEQFF. CDR3 nucleotides: TGTGCCAGCAAAGACAGCGACCTTTACAATGAGCAGTTCTTC.

The V and J genes are TRBV4-2 and TRBJ1-1; possible D gene TRBD1, 6 bases. This CDR3 comprises 17 residues. Trimming left V 2 bases short and J 3 bases short, with 19 bases between. Germline values: CDR1 LGHNA, CDR2 YNFKEQ. The CDR3 reads CASSQTTGTMGYTEAFF. The CDR3 region has the DNA TGTGCCAGCAGCCAAACTACCGGGACAATGGGGTACACTGAAGCTTTCTTT.

The genes are TRBV9 and TRBJ2-1; 9 bases align to TRBD2. After removal of 0 bases from V and 4 bases from J, the junction contained 5 bases not matched to a gene. The CDR3 is 16 residues long. CDR1 is SGDLS, CDR2 YYNGEE, per germline. This CDR3 reads CASSVGDSGGYNEQFF. Here the CDR3 DNA reads TGTGCCAGCAGCGTAGGGGATAGCGGGGGATACAATGAGCAGTTCTTC.

This clone was seen once. This chain uses TRBV5-6 with TRBJ1-6, with 10 bases fitting TRBD1. J lost 9 bases, V lost 3 bases, and 9 bases had no gene match. The CDR3 spans 16 residues. The V gene's germline CDR1 is SGHDT and CDR2 YYEEEE. In DNA form, the CDR3 reads TGTGCCAGCAGCTCAGACAGGGGGCTGGTATTTTCACCCCTCCACTTT. This translates into CASSSDRGLVFSPLHF.

The V gene is TRBV28, the J gene TRBJ2-1, with TRBD1 identical over 7 bases. The CDR3 covers 16 residues. V dropped 3 bases and J dropped 0; count of bases not matched to a gene: 5. Germline values: CDR1 MDHEN, CDR2 SYDVKM. CDR3 sequence: CASSLSRDSSYNEQFF. DNA for the CDR3: TGTGCCAGCAGTTTGTCAAGGGACAGCTCCTACAATGAGCAGTTCTTC.

This clone was detected only a few times. The J gene is TRBJ2-7, the V gene TRBV10-3; D is uncertain. CDR1 and CDR2 from the germline V gene are ENHRY and SYGVKD. The CDR3 loop spans 12 amino acids. V shed 0 bases and J shed 6 bases, with 6 bases lying between them. The CDR3 DNA is TGTGCCATCAGTGAGTCCTTTCCCGAGCAGTACTTC. Its protein is CAISESFPEQYF.

This clone occurred once. V and J are TRBV7-2 and TRBJ1-1, with D maybe TRBD1 (5 bases). Trimming removed 1 base from V and 5 bases from J, with 14 bases in between. Germline V gene lookup returns CDR1 SGHTA and CDR2 FQGNSA. This CDR3 comprises 15 residues. The CDR3 DNA reads TGTGCCAGCAGCTTAGATGGGACGGGAGGTACTGAAGCTTTCTTT. Translating gives CASSLDGTGGTEAFF. The full variable domain, its missing parts supplied by reference TRBV7-2 and TRBJ1-1, is GAGVSQSPSNKVTEKGKDVELRCDPISGHTALYWYRQSLGQGLEFLIYFQGNSAPDKSGLPSDRFSAERTGGSVSTLTIQRTQQEDSAVYLCASSLDGTGGTEAFFGQGTRLTVV.

The chain is built from TRBV9 and TRBJ1-2; D gene ambiguous. CDR1 SGDLS and CDR2 YYNGEE come from the germline V gene. V gave up 4 bases and J gave up 3 bases, with 10 bases separating them. This CDR3 region has 13 residues. In DNA, the CDR3 is TGTGCCAGCAGCCCCCGGACTTACTATGGCTACACCTTC. Protein product: CASSPRTYYGYTF.

This sequence joins TRBV30 and TRBJ1-4, with 7 bases that match TRBD1. The J segment lost 6 bases and the V segment lost 5 bases, leaving 3 bases of the junction unmatched. CDR1 and CDR2 (germline): GTSNPN, SVGIG (reference sequence). The CDR3 covers 12 residues. This CDR3 is CAWQGDDEKLFF. The CDR3 DNA sequence: TGTGCCTGGCAGGGGGATGATGAAAAACTGTTTTTT.

The genes are TRBV9 and TRBJ2-3, with 10 bases lining up with TRBD2. V shed 2 bases, J shed 0 bases, and the junction held 0 bases outside the gene matches. Germline CDR1 and CDR2: SGDLS and YYNGEE. The CDR3 runs 15 residues. CDR3 amino acids: CASSVSGGSTDTQYF. Written as DNA, the CDR3 is TGTGCCAGCAGCGTTAGCGGGGGGAGCACAGATACGCAGTATTTT.

This clone was observed a handful of times. The chain recombines TRBV6-5 with TRBJ1-1; no definite D call. The CDR3 runs to 14 residues. Germline values: CDR1 MNHEY, CDR2 SVGAGI. The germline V and J ends were trimmed by 6 bases and 6 bases, with 17 bases remaining between them. In DNA, the CDR3 is TGTGCCAGCAGGCCCGAGGAGGGTCATTCTGAAGCTTTCTTT. Translated: CASRPEEGHSEAFF.

The gene calls are TRBV7-3 and TRBJ2-1, with 7 bases matching TRBD2. Germline-derived CDR1 and CDR2 are SGHTA and FQGTGA. The CDR3 is 16 amino acids. V lost 5 bases, J lost 0 bases, and 7 bases stayed unmatched. CDR3 sequence (DNA): TGTGCCAGCAGCACCACTGGGGAGGGCTCCTACAATGAGCAGTTCTTC. Protein sequence: CASSTTGEGSYNEQFF.

This clone was observed once. The rearrangement uses TRBV11-2 and TRBJ2-3; 7 nucleotides match TRBD2. The V gene's germline CDR1 is SGHAT and CDR2 FQNNGV. This CDR3 is built from 15 residues. V lost 5 bases, J lost 8 bases, and 13 bases stayed unmatched. The CDR3 bases are TGTGCCAGCAGCCTATGGACTAGAAAAGACAGTACGCAGTATTTT. Its translation: CASSLWTRKDSTQYF. The variable domain in full, with the rest retrieved from reference TRBV11-2 and TRBJ2-3, is EAGVAQSPRYKIIEKRQSVAFWCNPISGHATLYWYQQILGQGPKLLIQFQNNGVVDDSQLPKDRFSAERLKGVDSTLKIQPAKLEDSAVYLCASSLWTRKDSTQYFGPGTRLTVL.

This chain joins TRBV2 and TRBJ2-1; possibly TRBD2 for D (5 bases). V was shortened by 8 bases and J by 2 bases, with 10 bases between the two germline ends. Germline CDR1 and CDR2: SNHLY and FYNNEI. This CDR3 spans 13 amino acids. The CDR3 protein is CASSSGAYNEQFF. The CDR3, as DNA: TGTGCCAGCTCAAGCGGCGCCTACAATGAGCAGTTCTTC.

The V call is TRBV11-2, the J call TRBJ2-7; weak D call: TRBD1 (6 bases). This CDR3 region has 15 residues. Germline V gene lookup returns CDR1 SGHAT and CDR2 FQNNGV. Trimming took 7 bases from V and 7 from J, leaving 23 bases between them. This chain's CDR3 is CASTPYRDNLREQYF. The CDR3 DNA is TGTGCCAGCACCCCATACAGGGACAACTTGCGGGAGCAGTACTTC. The variable domain in full, with the rest retrieved from reference TRBV11-2 and TRBJ2-7, is EAGVAQSPRYKIIEKRQSVAFWCNPISGHATLYWYQQILGQGPKLLIQFQNNGVVDDSQLPKDRFSAERLKGVDSTLKIQPAKLEDSAVYLCASTPYRDNLREQYFGPGTRLTVT.

The chain joins TRBV7-9 to TRBJ2-7, with D possibly TRBD1 on 6 matching bases. The CDR3 sequence is 14 residues long. Germline V gives CDR1 SEHNR, CDR2 FQNEAQ (reference sequence). The V end lost 5 bases, the J end lost 4 bases, and 15 bases lay between the germline ends. DNA for the CDR3: TGTGCCAGCAGCGGCAGAGGACAGATGTACGAGCAGTACTTC. Translated, it gives CASSGRGQMYEQYF.

The J gene is TRBJ2-3, the V gene TRBV6-4; 9 bases map to TRBD1. Trimming took 5 bases from V and 4 from J; bases not matched to a gene: 4. The CDR3 extends over 14 amino acids. Germline CDR1 reads MRHNA; CDR2 reads SNTAGT. The DNA of the CDR3 is TGTGCCAGCAGTCCTGGACAGGGGCCAGATACGCAGTATTTT. Translating it yields CASSPGQGPDTQYF.

In this sample, this clone turned up once. CDR3 loop: CASSGSSGSYNEQFF. CDR3 nucleotide sequence: TGCGCCAGCAGTGGGTCTAGCGGGAGTTACAATGAGCAGTTCTTC. The rearrangement joins TRBV10-1 to TRBJ2-1; 10 bases line up with TRBD2. CDR1 WNHNN and CDR2 SYGVQD come from the germline V gene (reference sequence). Trimming at V came to 4 bases and at J to 4 bases, leaving 4 bases not matched to a gene. The CDR3 is 15 amino acids.

The chain carries TRBV2 and TRBJ2-1; the match to TRBD2 covers 7 bases. Trimming at V came to 1 base and at J to 8 bases, leaving 14 bases not matched to a gene. This CDR3 is built from 17 residues. Germline loops: CDR1 SNHLY, CDR2 FYNNEI. The chain's CDR3 is CASSEGLASGWDDEQFF. CDR3 sequence (DNA): TGTGCCAGCAGTGAAGGTCTGGCTAGCGGATGGGACGATGAGCAGTTCTTC.

V gene TRBV2 combines with J gene TRBJ2-5; TRBD2 is a possible D gene (6 bases). The CDR3 spans 12 residues. The germline V gene has CDR1 SNHLY and CDR2 FYNNEI. The V and J ends lost 3 bases and 12 bases respectively, with 14 bases between them. CDR3 in DNA: TGTGCCAGCAGTGATACCGGGACTGCAGAGTACTTC. Translation: CASSDTGTAEYF.

This clone appeared a single time. The chain employs TRBV12-5 and TRBJ1-6; TRBD1 might be the D (6 bases). The CDR3 length is 17 residues. Per the germline V gene, CDR1 is LGHNT and CDR2 is FRNRAP. V lost 3 bases to trimming and J lost 6 bases, with 18 bases between them. CDR3 DNA: TGTGCTAGTGGTTTTCATAACGGGGGGCCTTTTAATTCACCCCTCCACTTT. Its protein is CASGFHNGGPFNSPLHF.

V usage is TRBV5-6 and J usage is TRBJ2-5, with 8 nucleotides matching TRBD2. The CDR3 extends over 17 amino acids. V was pared by 3 bases and J by 1 base, with 11 bases of the junction left unmatched. From germline, CDR1 is SGHDT and CDR2 YYEEEE. CDR3 bases: TGTGCCAGCAGCTGGGAGGGGGTTACTAGCGGCCAAGAGACCCAGTACTTC. Amino acids: CASSWEGVTSGQETQYF.

CDR3: CSVEGTASGNTIYF. The CDR3 DNA follows: TGCAGCGTTGAAGGGACAGCATCTGGAAACACCATATATTTT. The gene calls are TRBV29-1 and TRBJ1-3; D is possibly TRBD1 (6 bases). Trimming left V 1 base short and J 1 base short, with 8 bases between. Germline CDR1 and CDR2: SQVTM and ANQGSEA. The CDR3 contains 14 residues. Supplemented by reference TRBV29-1 and TRBJ1-3, the full variable domain reads SAVISQKPSRDICQRGTSLTIQCQVDSQVTMMFWYRQQPGQSLTLIATANQGSEATYESGFVIDKFPISRPNLTFSTLTVSNMSPEDSSIYLCSVEGTASGNTIYFGEGSWLTVV.

This CDR3 is CASSFPGSASGEQYF. In DNA form, the CDR3 reads TGTGCCAGCAGTTTCCCCGGGTCGGCTTCCGGCGAGCAGTACTTC. The chain couples TRBV27 to TRBJ2-7; D is ambiguous. V was shortened by 3 bases and J by 6 bases, with 18 bases between the two germline ends. The CDR3 contains 15 residues. Germline lookup yields CDR1 MNHEY and CDR2 SMNVEV (reference sequence).

V usage is TRBV19 and J usage is TRBJ2-2; a weak D match, TRBD1 (6 bases). The CDR3 runs to 15 residues. Germline V gene lookup returns CDR1 LNHDA and CDR2 SQIVND (reference sequence). V dropped 2 bases and J dropped 4 bases, with 11 bases sitting between them. CDR3 DNA sequence: TGTGCCAGTAGTATATTCCAGGGGAGCACCGGGGAGCTGTTTTTT. Its translation: CASSIFQGSTGELFF.

V gene TRBV11-2 combines with J gene TRBJ2-7, with 8 bases fitting TRBD1. V was clipped by 4 bases and J by 3 bases; unmatched bases: 2. The germline V gene has CDR1 SGHAT and CDR2 FQNNGV. The CDR3 spans 13 residues. DNA for the CDR3: TGTGCCAGCAGCTCGGGGACAGGCTACGAGCAGTACTTC. It specifies CASSSGTGYEQYF.

The genes are TRBV28 and TRBJ1-2; D is perhaps TRBD1 (6 bases). CDR1 MDHEN and CDR2 SYDVKM come from the germline V gene. This CDR3 contains 14 residues. V was trimmed by 8 bases and J by 8 bases, leaving 21 bases between them. The CDR3 reads CASLSSTGRQGYTF. CDR3 nucleotide sequence: TGTGCCAGCCTCTCCTCGACAGGCCGCCAGGGCTACACCTTC.

The chain has TRBV9 and TRBJ2-2, with no clear D. V was clipped by 3 bases and J by 0 bases, with 6 bases between them. In germline, CDR1 is SGDLS, CDR2 YYNGEE. The CDR3 extends over 14 amino acids. The CDR3 region is CASSDTPNTGELFF. CDR3 in DNA: TGTGCCAGCAGCGATACACCGAACACCGGGGAGCTGTTTTTT.

The chain combines TRBV5-5 with TRBJ2-7; TRBD1 matches at 7 bases. In germline, CDR1 is SGHKS, CDR2 YYEKEE (reference sequence). With 0 bases clipped from V and 3 bases from J, the junction kept 6 bases outside the gene matches. This CDR3 is 15 amino acids long. The CDR3 DNA reads TGTGCCAGCAGCTTGGCCTGGGCAGGGGGCTACGAGCAGTACTTC. It specifies CASSLAWAGGYEQYF.

The gene calls are TRBV5-1 and TRBJ2-3, with 11 bases aligning to TRBD2. The junction had 6 bases not matched to a gene; V was cut back by 0 bases and J by 6 bases. Germline loops: CDR1 SGHRS, CDR2 YFSETQ. The CDR3 spans 16 residues. Written as DNA, the CDR3 is TGCGCCAGCAGCTTGGACCTAGCGGGAGGAGGGGATACGCAGTATTTT. Translating gives CASSLDLAGGGDTQYF.

The gene calls are TRBV28 and TRBJ2-2; 8 bases map to TRBD2. V shed 3 bases and J 1 base; nucleotides not matched to a gene: 13. The CDR3 totals 19 residues. CDR1 is MDHEN, CDR2 SYDVKM, per germline. This CDR3 reads CASSFSFWTSWKNTGELFF. CDR3 DNA sequence: TGTGCCAGCAGTTTTTCATTCTGGACTAGCTGGAAGAACACCGGGGAGCTGTTTTTT.